This T cell receptor (beta chain) was identified in a study of blood T cells in healthy people across ages (dated by TCRdb to 2013 to 2016). In terms of the full investigation: Template switching captured roughly one uniquely barcoded TCR beta cDNA molecule per two T cells in model experiments. The study analyzed two additional independent replicas of 1 million unique cDNA reads from the same blood draw for two donors, one aged 18 to 29 and one aged 80 or older. Donors were grouped into four age groups: young (average roughly 17 years), middle-aged (roughly 37), aged (about 59) and long-lived (just over 80). To avoid experimental bias, donors of different ages were spread randomly across the sequencing lanes. Using deep sequencing normalized with unique cDNA molecular identifiers, the study measured how TCR beta repertoire diversity changes with age.

This clonotype turned up a few times. This clone's antigen is unknown. No per-base quality is available; no much larger clone lies one base away. Libraries were made using 5' RACE. TCRdb lists the instrument as Illumina HiSeq 2500. The second PCR ran for roughly 7 to 12 cycles and used a J-beta primer mix along with a sample-barcoded 5' primer. A template-switch 5' adaptor carrying 12 random nucleotides introduced a unique molecular identifier onto each TCR beta cDNA molecule. Each sample yielded at least 3 million CDR3-containing paired-end reads. The Mint cDNA synthesis kit, primed by a TRBC-specific oligonucleotide, was used to synthesize first-strand cDNA from all RNA. Following uracil-DNA glycosylase treatment, all cDNA underwent a first 18-cycle PCR with the universal primers M1SS and BC2_uni_R. The authors' analysis ran thus. For normalization, 1 million high-quality reads were randomly selected from each sample, with every read carrying a distinct molecular identifier. Instead of being binned into consensus sequences, reads that shared molecular identifiers were thrown out. MiTCR, run with a Q25 quality threshold and the strictest error-elimination algorithm, handled CDR3 identification, clonotype clustering and error correction. A nonparametric unseen species model with Euler transformation was used to estimate lower-bound total TCR beta diversity. The public reads were quality trimmed at Q25 with fastp and then assembled into clones with MiXCR by TCRdb, keeping productive beta chains. All rows with the same CDR3 protein become a single entry with the most common DNA and genes. What appears here as the V and J calls and clone size reflects TCRdb's work, not the paper's. Across this sample there are 1.2 million to 1.5 million distinct CDR3 sequences, with roughly 40% seen only once. Less than 8% of the sample lies in the top ten.

Donors were a few dozen systemically healthy Caucasian individuals from Russia aged roughly 6 to 90 years. Roughly 10 milliliters of peripheral blood were collected from each donor into EDTA-treated Vacutainer tubes. Ficoll-Paque density-gradient centrifugation was used to isolate PBMCs, with at least 7 million obtained per sample. Total RNA was extracted from PBMCs with Trizol reagent, with at least 5.5 micrograms obtained per sample. Naive CD45RAhigh/CD27high T cell percentages were measured by flow cytometry on a PBMC aliquot from every donor. Beyond this particular receptor, the publication reports: Compared with the aged group, the long-lived group had more naive CD4+ T cells, fewer expanded clones and increased TCR diversity, a pattern suggesting age selection. As age increased, observed TCR beta diversity per million T cells dropped in a roughly linear way, and a significant reduction was already evident by age 40. Because profiling used bulk unsorted PBMCs, naive and antigen-experienced compartments could not be compared conclusively. The CMV infection status of donors was not known, potentially confounding age-related changes in expanded clonotypes. A strong correlation was found between observed TCR beta diversity and the percentage of naive T cells measured by flow cytometry. Estimates of total diversity from one million sequenced T cells were regarded as lower bounds and underestimates.

The germline ends are 8 bases apart after V is trimmed by 0 bases and J by 3 bases. The germline V gene (reference sequence) gives CDR1 as LNHNV and CDR2 as YYDKDF. The CDR3 has 14 amino acids, counting the end cysteine and phenylalanine. Only CDR3 DNA remains: 42 bases, in frame from the first base. The sequence links TRBV15 to TRBJ1-2, with the D segment identity uncertain. This clonotype was sampled from a woman aged 18-29 years in good health. Specimen: blood. The CDR3 loop reads CATSREGGDYGYTF. The nucleotide sequence reads TGTGCCACCAGCAGAGAGGGAGGCGACTATGGCTACACCTTC.